Listed below are T cell receptor beta chains from one sample, sequenced in a study of cytomegalovirus exposure and HLA in healthy donors. The protocol was immunoSEQ multiplex PCR, while the TCRdb copy is restricted to in-frame clones and leaves out a portion. This sample carries 180,000 or so clones, roughly 75% of them seen once, and the ten largest clones take about 8%. Sequenced input: PBMCs. These receptors were obtained from a woman aged 40 to 50 in good health and CMV-seropositive. Each CDR3 is given without its conserved first and last residue. Each record gives: CDR3 length, V gene, D gene, CDR3 protein. D genes are given only for firm matches.

length: 12; V: TRBV7-9; D: NA; CDR3: ASSRVGGGTEAF
length: 13; V: TRBV15; D: NA; CDR3: ATSRESPGTDTQY
length: 10; V: TRBV6-1; D: NA; CDR3: ASSLDSYEQY
length: 12; V: TRBV7-3; D: TRBD1; CDR3: ASSPGQGNYGYT
length: 12; V: TRBV19; D: TRBD2; CDR3: ASLAGGPKGEQF
length: 13; V: TRBV28; D: NA; CDR3: ASSPFERVSRGYT
length: 14; V: TRBV11-2; D: NA; CDR3: ASSLGSRTMNTEAF
length: 13; V: TRBV2; D: TRBD1; CDR3: ASSERGQSNYGYT
length: 12; V: TRBV6-1; D: TRBD1; CDR3: ASSEGTGYYGYT
length: 12; V: TRBV10-3; D: NA; CDR3: AISDGEGNYEQY
length: 12; V: TRBV28; D: NA; CDR3: ASSLWARGTEAF
length: 13; V: TRBV7-2; D: TRBD2; CDR3: ASSVNLAVYNEQF
length: 13; V: TRBV7-8; D: TRBD2; CDR3: ASSFLAGTYNEQF
length: 10; V: TRBV4-2; D: NA; CDR3: ASSLPGDTQY
length: 11; V: TRBV30; D: NA; CDR3: AWSGHTESGYT
length: 12; V: TRBV4-3; D: NA; CDR3: ASSLTGSNQPQH
length: 13; V: TRBV9; D: TRBD1; CDR3: ASSVGGTGAYEQY
length: 11; V: TRBV11-2; D: NA; CDR3: ASSVGTSLEQY
length: 18; V: TRBV28; D: TRBD1; CDR3: ASSFLQGTLRLGSNQPQH
length: 15; V: TRBV9; D: NA; CDR3: ASSVVPHLGRGYEQY
length: 12; V: TRBV14; D: NA; CDR3: ASSQDRVRGTQY
length: 11; V: TRBV11-2; D: NA; CDR3: ASSLGEGETQY
length: 14; V: TRBV6-1; D: NA; CDR3: ASSDPFLLNTGELF